The T cell receptor beta chain described here comes from a study of radiation and T cells in renal cell carcinoma. The time point is: blood 4 weeks post-SBRT, at nephrectomy. Treatment indicated: 15 Gy SBRT to primary tumor, nephrectomy 4 weeks later. After SBRT, blood was collected at 2 and 4 weeks, plus baseline. The protocol was immunoSEQ multiplex PCR, while the TCRdb copy is restricted to in-frame clones and leaves out a portion. Here the sample spans around 77,000 clones, over 65% being singletons. Trimming cost V 8 bases and J 0 bases, with 17 bases left between them. Germline V gene sequence: CDR1 MNHEY, CDR2 SVGAGI. The CDR3 is 15 amino acids. This clone was observed a handful of times.

The TCR originated in a woman aged 55-70 years with renal cell carcinoma. This chain uses TRBV6-5 with TRBJ2-7; D not certain. The sequencing here drew on blood, taken from a patient whose treatment included radiotherapy and nephrectomy. In DNA form, the CDR3 reads TGTGCCAGCTCTGAGAACTTCCGCCGCTCCTACGAGCAGTACTTC. Protein: CASSENFRRSYEQYF.